This paragraph covers one TCR beta chain sequence. No antigen is known for it. The germline CDR1 and CDR2 sequences are SGHRS and YFSETQ. The CDR3 is made up of 15 amino acids. V trimming: 3 bases; J trimming: 8 bases; junction bases outside the gene matches: 11. Only in-frame clones appear in the TCRdb table, and some are missing; sequencing was by immunoSEQ multiplex PCR. The sample lists around 45,000 clones, approximately 94% occurring once. This entry comes from a study of graft-versus-host responses after intestinal transplantation. On the study more broadly: Among the recipients, all got anti-thymocyte globulin induction and then tacrolimus and steroids for about three years.

Study-wide findings and caveats: Early after transplant, HvG declines were associated with peak levels of circulating GvH clones.

The clonotype was recovered from a human patient who received an intestinal transplant, so some T cells may come from the graft donor. The sequenced sample was PBMCs, obtained roughly 51 weeks after intestinal transplant. V gene TRBV5-1 combines with J gene TRBJ1-2, with 9 nucleotides matching TRBD1. For the CDR3, the DNA is TGCGCCAGCAGCTGGAGTACACAGGGGGCCGACGGCTACACCTTC. Amino acids: CASSWSTQGADGYTF.